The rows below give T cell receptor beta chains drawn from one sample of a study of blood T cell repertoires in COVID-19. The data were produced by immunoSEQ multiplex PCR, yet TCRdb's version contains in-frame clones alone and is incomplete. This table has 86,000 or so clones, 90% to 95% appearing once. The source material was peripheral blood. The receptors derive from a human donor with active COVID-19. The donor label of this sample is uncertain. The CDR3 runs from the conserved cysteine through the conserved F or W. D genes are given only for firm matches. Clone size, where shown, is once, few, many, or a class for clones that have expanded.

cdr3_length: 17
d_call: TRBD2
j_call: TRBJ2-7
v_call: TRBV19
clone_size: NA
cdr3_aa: CASSRLAGGPKGYEQYF
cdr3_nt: TGTGCCAGTAGCAGATTAGCGGGAGGGCCAAAAGGATACGAGCAGTACTTC

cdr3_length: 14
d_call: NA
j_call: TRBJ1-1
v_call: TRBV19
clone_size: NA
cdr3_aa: CASSITDPNTEAFF
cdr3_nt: TGTGCCAGTAGTATAACAGACCCGAACACTGAAGCTTTCTTT

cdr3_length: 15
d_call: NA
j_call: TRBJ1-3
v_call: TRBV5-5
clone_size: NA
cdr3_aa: CASSLVNYSGNTIYF
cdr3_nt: TGTGCCAGCAGCCTGGTAAACTACTCTGGAAACACCATATATTTT

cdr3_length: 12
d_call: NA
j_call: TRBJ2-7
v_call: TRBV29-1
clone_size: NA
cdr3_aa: CSVGQRSYEQYF
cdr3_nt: TGCAGCGTAGGACAGAGAAGCTACGAGCAGTACTTC

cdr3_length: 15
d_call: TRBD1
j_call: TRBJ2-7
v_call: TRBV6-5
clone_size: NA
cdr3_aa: CASSFRGQGLLEQYF
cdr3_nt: TGTGCCAGCAGTTTCCGGGGACAGGGCCTCCTGGAGCAGTACTTC

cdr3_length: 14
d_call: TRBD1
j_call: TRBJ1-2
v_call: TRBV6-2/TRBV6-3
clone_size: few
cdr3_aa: CASSYYRGEDGYTF
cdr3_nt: TGTGCCAGCAGTTACTACAGGGGGGAAGATGGCTACACCTTC

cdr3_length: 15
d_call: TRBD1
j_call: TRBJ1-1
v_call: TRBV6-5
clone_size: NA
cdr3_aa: CASRGQGTSNTEAFF
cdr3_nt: TGTGCCAGCAGAGGACAGGGTACATCGAACACTGAAGCTTTCTTT

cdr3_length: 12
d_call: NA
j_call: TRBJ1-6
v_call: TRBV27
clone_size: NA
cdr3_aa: CASSPVPLTLHF
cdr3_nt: TGTGCCAGCAGTCCCGTCCCTTTGACTCTCCACTTT

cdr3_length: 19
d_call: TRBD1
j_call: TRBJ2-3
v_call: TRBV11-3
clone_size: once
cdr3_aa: CASSHPAGGVGLSTDTQYF
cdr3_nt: TGTGCCAGCAGCCATCCAGCAGGGGGCGTCGGACTCAGCACAGATACGCAGTATTTT

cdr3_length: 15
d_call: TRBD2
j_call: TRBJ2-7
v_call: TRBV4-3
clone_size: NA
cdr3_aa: CASSQERGEPYEQYF
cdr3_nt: TGCGCCAGCAGCCAAGAACGGGGGGAGCCCTACGAGCAGTACTTC

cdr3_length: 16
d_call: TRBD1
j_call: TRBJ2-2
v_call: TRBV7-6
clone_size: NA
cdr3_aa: CASSSSSGGSPGELFF
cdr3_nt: TGTGCCAGCAGCTCCTCCTCAGGGGGTTCCCCCGGGGAGCTGTTTTTT

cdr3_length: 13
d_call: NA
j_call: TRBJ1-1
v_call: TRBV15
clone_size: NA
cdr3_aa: CATSRAVNTEAFF
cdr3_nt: TGTGCCACCAGCAGAGCAGTGAACACTGAAGCTTTCTTT

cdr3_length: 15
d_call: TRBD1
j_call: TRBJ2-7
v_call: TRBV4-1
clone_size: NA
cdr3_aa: CASSREDRTSNEQYF
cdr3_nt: TGCGCCAGCAGCCGCGAGGACAGGACAAGTAACGAGCAGTACTTC

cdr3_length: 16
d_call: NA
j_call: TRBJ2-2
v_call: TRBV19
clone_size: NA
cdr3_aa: CASSMPRGGATGELFF
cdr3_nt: TGTGCCAGTAGTATGCCCAGGGGTGGTGCAACCGGGGAGCTGTTTTTT

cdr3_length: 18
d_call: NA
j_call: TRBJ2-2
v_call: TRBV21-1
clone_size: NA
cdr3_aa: CASSKVGSQTGSTGELFF
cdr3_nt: TGTGCCAGCAGCAAAGTAGGCAGCCAGACGGGGAGCACCGGGGAGCTGTTTTTT

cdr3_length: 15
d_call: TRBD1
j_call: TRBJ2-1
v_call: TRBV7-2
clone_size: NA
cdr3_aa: CASSEYRGTYNEQFF
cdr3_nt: TGTGCCAGCAGCGAATACAGGGGGACCTACAATGAGCAGTTCTTC

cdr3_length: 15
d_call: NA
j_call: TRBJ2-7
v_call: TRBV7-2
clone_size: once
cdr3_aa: CASSLSQAVPYEQYF
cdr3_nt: TGTGCCAGCAGCTTATCCCAAGCGGTCCCCTACGAGCAGTACTTC

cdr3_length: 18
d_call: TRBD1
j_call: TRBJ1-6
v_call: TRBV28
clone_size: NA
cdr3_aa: CARIFVRGQGSYNSPLHF
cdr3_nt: TGTGCCCGCATTTTTGTCCGGGGACAGGGCTCCTATAATTCACCCCTCCACTTT

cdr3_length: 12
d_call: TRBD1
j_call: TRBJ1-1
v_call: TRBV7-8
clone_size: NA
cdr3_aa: CASSWDSTEAFF
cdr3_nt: TGTGCCAGCAGTTGGGACAGCACTGAAGCTTTCTTT

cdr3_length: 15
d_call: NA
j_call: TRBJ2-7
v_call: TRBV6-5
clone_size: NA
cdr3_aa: CASSRTGRLSYEQYF
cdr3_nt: TGTGCCAGCAGTCGGACGGGGAGGCTGTCCTACGAGCAGTACTTC

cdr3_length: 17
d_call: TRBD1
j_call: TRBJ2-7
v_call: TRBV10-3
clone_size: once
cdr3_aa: CATTPGQGTPAAYEQYF
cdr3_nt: TGTGCCACCACTCCGGGACAGGGGACACCTGCTGCCTACGAGCAGTACTTC

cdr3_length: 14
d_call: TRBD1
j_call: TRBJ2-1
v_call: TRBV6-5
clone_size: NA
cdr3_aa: CASQGQASLNKQFF
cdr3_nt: TGTGCCAGCCAAGGACAGGCCAGCCTCAATAAGCAGTTCTTC

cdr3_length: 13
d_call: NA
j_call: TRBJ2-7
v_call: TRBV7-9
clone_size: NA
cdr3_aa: CASSSTVSYEQYF
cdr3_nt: TGTGCCAGCAGCTCGACAGTGTCCTACGAGCAGTACTTC

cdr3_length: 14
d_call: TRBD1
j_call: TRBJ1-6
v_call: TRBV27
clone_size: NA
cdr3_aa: CASSSDRGSSPLHF
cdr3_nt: TGTGCCAGCAGTTCAGACAGGGGGAGTTCACCCCTCCACTTT